The text below deals with one TCR beta chain. Antigen: not known. The sample belongs to a study of cytomegalovirus exposure and HLA in healthy donors. Broader study findings: Versus the approximately 700-donor mean, an Asian-associated ancestry cluster reportedly showed fewer N-insertions in a later analysis.

60 Vbeta and 13 Jbeta primers were used in PCR. The table came from immunoSEQ multiplex PCR; TCRdb's copy has only in-frame clones and leaves some out. The clone table shows 100,000 to 150,000 clones, with the ten largest holding more than 0.8%. The CDR3 covers 14 residues. Germline values: CDR1 MGHRA, CDR2 YSYEKL. At the time of sampling, donors were nominally healthy, though unrecorded immune exposures were likely. The sequencing input was PBMCs. The clonotype was recovered from a man younger than 30 in good health and CMV-seronegative. The rearrangement uses TRBV4-1 and TRBJ2-5, with 9 bases fitting TRBD1. The DNA end is a closer match to TRBJ2-7, so the J assignment may be wrong. CDR3 sequence reads: CASSQDDRGYEQYF. For the CDR3, the DNA is TGCGCCAGCAGCCAAGATGACAGGGGGTACGAGCAGTACTTC.